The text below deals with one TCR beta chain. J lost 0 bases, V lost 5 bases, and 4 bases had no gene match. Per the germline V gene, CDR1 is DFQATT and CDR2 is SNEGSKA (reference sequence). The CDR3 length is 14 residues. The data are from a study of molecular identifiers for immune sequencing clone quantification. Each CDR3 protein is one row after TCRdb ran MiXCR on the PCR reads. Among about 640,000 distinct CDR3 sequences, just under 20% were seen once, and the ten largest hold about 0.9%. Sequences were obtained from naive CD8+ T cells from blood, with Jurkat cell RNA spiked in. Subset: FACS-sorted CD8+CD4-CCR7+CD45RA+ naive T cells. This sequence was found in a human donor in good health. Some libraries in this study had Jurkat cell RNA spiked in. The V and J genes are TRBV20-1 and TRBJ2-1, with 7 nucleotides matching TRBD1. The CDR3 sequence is CSAPGQRSYNEQFF. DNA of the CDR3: TGCAGTGCTCCGGGACAGCGCTCCTACAATGAGCAGTTCTTC.